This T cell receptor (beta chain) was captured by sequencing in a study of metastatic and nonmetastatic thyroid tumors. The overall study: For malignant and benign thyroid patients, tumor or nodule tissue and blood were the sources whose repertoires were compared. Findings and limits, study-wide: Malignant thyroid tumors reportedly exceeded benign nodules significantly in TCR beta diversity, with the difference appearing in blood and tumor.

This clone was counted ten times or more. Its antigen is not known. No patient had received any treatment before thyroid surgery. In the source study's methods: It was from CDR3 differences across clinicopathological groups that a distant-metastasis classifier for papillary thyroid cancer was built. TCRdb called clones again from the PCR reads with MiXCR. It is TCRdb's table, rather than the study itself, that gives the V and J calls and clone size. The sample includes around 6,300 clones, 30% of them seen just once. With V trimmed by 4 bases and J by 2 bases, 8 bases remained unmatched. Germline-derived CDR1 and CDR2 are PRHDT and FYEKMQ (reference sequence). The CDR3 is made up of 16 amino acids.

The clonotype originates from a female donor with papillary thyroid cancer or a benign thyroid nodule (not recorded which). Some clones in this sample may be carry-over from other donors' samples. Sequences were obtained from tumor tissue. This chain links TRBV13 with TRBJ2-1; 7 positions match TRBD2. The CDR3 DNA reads TGTGCCAGCAGCTCGCGGGAGACCGGCCCCTACAATGAGCAGTTCTTC. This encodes CASSSRETGPYNEQFF.